A selection of T cell receptor beta chains follows, all from one sample in a study of CD8+CD57+ T cells in acquired aplastic anemia. Each CDR3 protein gets one entry after TCRdb re-called the reads with MiXCR. The sample shows about 68,000 distinct CDR3 sequences, 50% to 55% of them seen only once. The sequenced sample was sorted CD4+, CD8+, or CD8+CD57+ T cells (not recorded which) from PBMCs. All receptors come from a human donor in good health, serving as a control. The CDR3 runs from the conserved cysteine through the conserved F or W. A D gene is named only where the DNA matches it firmly. Size values are once, few and many counts, or a class for expanded clones, and some rows have none.

clone_size j_call d_call v_call cdr3_nt cdr3_aa
. TRBJ1-5 . TRBV5-1 TGCGCCAGCAGCAAAGACGGTAGCAATCAGCCCCAGCATTTT CASSKDGSNQPQHF
. TRBJ1-6 . TRBV6-4 TGTGCCAGCAGTGAAACTTGGGGTTCACCCCTCCACTTT CASSETWGSPLHF
. TRBJ1-3 . TRBV6-1 TGTGCCAGCAGTGAAATCTTCGAGTACACCATATATTTT CASSEIFEYTIYF
. TRBJ2-1 TRBD1 TRBV9 TGTGCCAGCAGCCTAGGACGGGACAGGGATAGCTCCTACAATGAGCAGTTCTTC CASSLGRDRDSSYNEQFF
few TRBJ2-7 TRBD1 TRBV7-3 TGTGCCAGCAGCCGGGACAGGGGCTCCTACGAGCAGTACTTC CASSRDRGSYEQYF
. TRBJ1-5 . TRBV29-1 TGCAGCGTTGAAGTAGGGCTAGGGGTCTTGCATTTT CSVEVGLGVLHF
. TRBJ1-1 TRBD1 TRBV2 TGTACCAACGGCCGGGACAGGAACACTGAGGCTTTCTTT CTNGRDRNTEAFF
. TRBJ1-3 . TRBV19 TGTGCCAGTAGTATGGGGAACACCATATATTTT CASSMGNTIYF
. TRBJ2-5 . TRBV19 TGTGCCAGTAGGCGGGACTTAGAAGAGACCCAGTACTTC CASRRDLEETQYF
once TRBJ2-7 . TRBV7-6 TGTGCCAGCAGCTTGTGGGTGAGAGAGCAGTACTTC CASSLWVREQYF
. TRBJ2-5 TRBD2 TRBV7-3 TGTGCCAGCAGCTTTAGCGGGGGAGCGGGGGAGACCCAGTACTTC CASSFSGGAGETQYF
. TRBJ1-5 . TRBV15 TGTGCCACCAGCAGTATATCAGATCAGCCCCAGCATTTT CATSSISDQPQHF
few TRBJ2-2 TRBD2 TRBV15 TGTGCCACCAGCAGAGGAGCGGGGGGGCCCGGGGAGCTGTTTTTT CATSRGAGGPGELFF
. TRBJ2-3 . TRBV24-1 TGTGCCACCAGTCCCAGATTCACAGATACGCAGTATTTT CATSPRFTDTQYF
. TRBJ1-4 . TRBV10-3 TGTGCCATCAGTGAGTTTAATGAAAAACTGTTTTTT CAISEFNEKLFF
. TRBJ2-7 . TRBV12-3/TRBV12-4 TGTGCCAGCAGTACAGGTAACCACGAGCAGTACTTC CASSTGNHEQYF
. TRBJ1-2 TRBD1 TRBV7-2 TGTGCCAGCAGCGTAATAACAGGGGGTGATGGCTACACCTTC CASSVITGGDGYTF
. TRBJ1-2 TRBD1 TRBV19 TGTGCCAGTAGTCGACAGGGGACCTATGGCTACACCTTC CASSRQGTYGYTF
. TRBJ2-5 TRBD1 TRBV29-1 TGCAGCGGTACTACAGGGGCGACCCAAGAGACCCAGTACTTC CSGTTGATQETQYF
few TRBJ1-2 . TRBV10-3 TGTGCCATCAGTGCCCTTGTCGGCACAGTGAGCCACACCTTC CAISALVGTVSHTF
once TRBJ2-1 . TRBV7-8 TGTGCCAGCACCGATAGGACAGCCCCATACAATGAGCAGTTCTTC CASTDRTAPYNEQFF
few TRBJ1-1 TRBD1 TRBV19 TGTGCCCACATAAGGACAGGGGACTTTAACACTGAAGCTTTCTTT CAHIRTGDFNTEAFF
. TRBJ1-5 . TRBV15 TGTGCCACCAGCAGAGATAGTTTAGGGGGGCGATACAGTCAGCCCCAGCATTTT CATSRDSLGGRYSQPQHF
once TRBJ2-1 . TRBV15 TGTGCCACCAGCAGACCCCTAGGCCAGTCGCGCGGCAATGAGCAGTTCTTC CATSRPLGQSRGNEQFF
many TRBJ2-1 . TRBV19 TGTGCCAGTAGTACCCTCCCCCTTAGTTACTCCTACAATGAGCAGTTCTTC CASSTLPLSYSYNEQFF
many TRBJ2-1 TRBD1 TRBV6-1 TGTGCCACAGACAGGGTCTATGAGCAGTTCTTC CATDRVYEQFF
. TRBJ2-7 TRBD2 TRBV20-1 TGCAGTGGAGCGGGAGGGCCTACCTACGAGCAGTACTTC CSGAGGPTYEQYF
. TRBJ2-3 . TRBV5-1 TGCGCCAGCAGCTTGGGGGACCCAGATACGCAGTATTTT CASSLGDPDTQYF
few TRBJ2-5 TRBD2 TRBV29-1 TGCAGCGTTAGCGGGGGCGAAGAGACCCAGTACTTC CSVSGGEETQYF
. TRBJ1-4 . TRBV10-3 TGTGCCATCAGTGAGGTACAGGGTGGAGAAAAACTGTTTTTT CAISEVQGGEKLFF
few TRBJ2-1 TRBD2 TRBV29-1 TGCAGCGCCATAGCGGGGGATGCTGAGCAGTTCTTC CSAIAGDAEQFF
many TRBJ2-5 . TRBV30 TGTGCCTGGGACCGCCTCCGCAGGAGTCAAGAGACCCAGTACTTC CAWDRLRRSQETQYF
. TRBJ2-5 . TRBV7-9 TGTGCCAGCAGCTCACCAGAGGACAGACAAGAGACCCAGTACTTC CASSSPEDRQETQYF
many TRBJ2-7 . TRBV14 TGTGCCAGCAGCCAAGATAGCAGGGTCTACGAGCAGTACTTC CASSQDSRVYEQYF
many TRBJ1-4 . TRBV5-1 TGCGCCAGCAGCTTGGCATCCGGACAGAAACTGTTTTTT CASSLASGQKLFF
many TRBJ2-7 TRBD2 TRBV4-2 TGTGCCAGCAGCCCTGGGGGAGGGGTTTTTCGCGAGCAGTACTTC CASSPGGGVFREQYF
. TRBJ1-2 . TRBV7-9 TGTGCCAGCAGCTTAGATGGCCCTAATGGCTACACCTTC CASSLDGPNGYTF
. TRBJ2-2 . TRBV29-1 TGCAGCGTTTCGCTAGGGATAGTCGGGGAGCTGTTCTTT CSVSLGIVGELFF
many TRBJ2-3 . TRBV27 TGTGCCAGCAGTTTCGGGGGCGCAGATACGCAGTATTTT CASSFGGADTQYF
once TRBJ1-2 TRBD1 TRBV19 TGTGCCAGTAGAGGGGACAGGATCTATGGCTACACCTTC CASRGDRIYGYTF
. TRBJ1-2 TRBD1 TRBV2 TGTGCCAGCAGCTTATTCACAGGGGTAGCTAACTATGGCTACACCTTC CASSLFTGVANYGYTF
. TRBJ1-2 . TRBV10-3 TGTGCCATCAGTGACGGGACTGGCTACACCTTC CAISDGTGYTF
. TRBJ2-4 . TRBV3-1 TGTGCCAGCAGCCAAGAAGGACAGTGGAACAAAAACATTCAGTACTTC CASSQEGQWNKNIQYF
. TRBJ1-2 . TRBV2 TGTGCCAGCAGTGAAAACCGGTGGTCCTATGGCTACACCTTC CASSENRWSYGYTF
once TRBJ1-6 . TRBV2 TGTGCCAGCATCGGACTGGGGGTGTTGAGGACCCTCCACTTT CASIGLGVLRTLHF
. TRBJ1-1 TRBD1 TRBV9 TGTGCCAGCAGCGAAGGGGGGACAGGGGTGAACACTGAAGCTTTCTTT CASSEGGTGVNTEAFF
once TRBJ2-5 . TRBV11-2 TGTGCCAGCAGCTTCAATCAGGGGAAAGAGACCCAGTACTTC CASSFNQGKETQYF
. TRBJ1-6 . TRBV10-3 TGTGCCATAGAACCCCTCCACTTT CAIEPLHF
medium-sized TRBJ1-1 . TRBV15 TGTGCCACCAGCCGTCCGACGGAAAGCACTGAAGCTTTCTTT CATSRPTESTEAFF
few TRBJ1-1 TRBD1 TRBV30 TGTGCCTGGAGTACGGGACAGGGGGGCACTGAAGCTTTCTTT CAWSTGQGGTEAFF
few TRBJ1-2 . TRBV9 TGTGCCAGCAGCGTAGCCGTTACTCACTATGGCTACACCTTC CASSVAVTHYGYTF
few TRBJ2-7 . TRBV20-1 TGCAGTGCTAGGGTTCCAGTTACCCACGAGCAGTACTTC CSARVPVTHEQYF
many TRBJ2-5 TRBD2 TRBV20-1 TGCAGTGCTAGAGCCAACCTGACTAGCGGGGGGGCAGTGGAGACCCAGTACTTC CSARANLTSGGAVETQYF
. TRBJ1-2 TRBD1 TRBV19 TGTGCCAGTAGCAACGACAGGGGTTTATACTATGGCTACACCTTC CASSNDRGLYYGYTF
. TRBJ1-5 . TRBV7-8 TGTGCCAGCAGCTTAGCAGCAAATCAGCCCCAGCATTTT CASSLAANQPQHF